What follows are 23 T cell receptor beta chains derived from one specimen sequenced in a study of a mutant IDH1 vaccine in newly diagnosed glioma. The antigens these receptors bind are not known. The time point here: week 23, last vaccination. Each dose delivered 300 ug of mutant IDH1 20-mer peptide subcutaneously with imiquimod. Using immunoSEQ multiplex PCR, the repertoire was profiled, and TCRdb retains in-frame clones only, with some absent. The sample consists of about 44,000 clones, less than 95% of them appearing once. The sequenced sample was PBMCs, obtained from a glioma patient whose treatment included an IDH1 peptide vaccine. The receptors originated from a man in his fifties or sixties with glioma.

The chain is built from TRBV30 and TRBJ2-3; 10 bases map to TRBD2. Germline V CDR1 and CDR2: GTSNPN, SVGIG (reference sequence). The CDR3 is 15 residues long. V lost 3 bases, J lost 5 bases, and 8 bases stayed unmatched. The CDR3 sequence is CAWSPLAGEQDTQYF. In nucleotides, the CDR3 is TGTGCCTGGAGCCCTCTAGCGGGAGAACAAGATACGCAGTATTTT.

V usage is TRBV6-5 and J usage is TRBJ1-3; D perhaps matches TRBD1 (5 bases). Trimming cost V 0 bases and J 1 base, with 7 bases left between them. CDR3 length: 15 amino acids. From germline, CDR1 is MNHEY and CDR2 SVGAGI. The CDR3 DNA reads as TGTGCCAGCAGTTACTCGGGGGGTTCTGGAAACACCATATATTTT. Translated: CASSYSGGSGNTIYF.

The chain is built from TRBV6-4 and TRBJ2-2; 9 bases match TRBD1. Germline CDR1 reads MRHNA; CDR2 reads SNTAGT. Losses at the gene ends were 3 bases for V and 6 bases for J; bases not matched to a gene: 2. This CDR3 has 14 amino acids. CDR3 DNA: TGTGCCAGCAGTGATGACAGGGGGGCCGGGGAGCTGTTTTTT. Its protein product is CASSDDRGAGELFF.

The rearrangement uses TRBV9 and TRBJ1-1; no firm D call. Germline assignment: CDR1 SGDLS and CDR2 YYNGEE. The ends were cut back, 3 bases at V and 2 bases at J, with 11 bases in the middle. CDR3 length: 14 amino acids. The chain's CDR3 is CASSGNIRNTEAFF. In DNA form, the CDR3 reads TGTGCCAGCAGCGGTAACATCCGAAACACTGAAGCTTTCTTT.

V gene TRBV5-1 combines with J gene TRBJ1-2, with a possible D match to TRBD1 (5 bases). CDR3 length: 14 amino acids. Germline V CDR1 and CDR2: SGHRS, YFSETQ. The germline V and J ends were trimmed by 0 bases and 1 base, with 7 bases remaining between them. As DNA, the CDR3 is TGCGCCAGCAGCTTGGCTGACAGTAACTATGGCTACACCTTC. This encodes CASSLADSNYGYTF.

The gene calls are TRBV14 and TRBJ2-1, with D unclear. The V gene lost 1 base and the J gene lost 1 base, with 8 bases spanning the gap. The germline V gene has CDR1 SGHDN and CDR2 FVKESK. The CDR3 has 15 residues. CDR3 loop: CASSQAHISYNEQFF. CDR3 bases: TGTGCCAGCAGCCAAGCGCACATTTCCTACAATGAGCAGTTCTTC.

Only one count was recorded for this clone. This chain connects TRBV6-1 to TRBJ2-3; 10 bases are shared with TRBD2. The trim removed 7 bases at V and 3 bases at J, leaving 1 base unmatched. The CDR3 covers 13 residues. Germline V gives CDR1 MNHNS, CDR2 SASEGT. CDR3 region: CASKREGTDTQYF. CDR3 coding DNA: TGTGCCAGCAAGCGGGAGGGGACAGATACGCAGTATTTT.

The chain is built from TRBV2 and TRBJ2-7; tentatively, D is TRBD1 (6 bases). Trimming cost V 6 bases and J 4 bases, with 22 bases left between them. The CDR3 is 16 residues long. Germline V gene data show CDR1 as SNHLY and CDR2 as FYNNEI. The CDR3 DNA follows: TGTGCCAGCAGAGAGTCCGGGACATCATTAGGATACGAGCAGTACTTC. Translated: CASRESGTSLGYEQYF.

This rearrangement joins TRBV19 to TRBJ1-1; D is uncertain. Trimming cost V 6 bases and J 7 bases, with 15 bases left between them. Germline V gives CDR1 LNHDA, CDR2 SQIVND (reference sequence). The CDR3 runs to 13 residues. The DNA of the CDR3 is TGTGCCAGTAGAGGCCCGACCTTTGATGAAGCTTTCTTT. Encoded protein: CASRGPTFDEAFF.

The chain joins TRBV10-1 to TRBJ2-7, with 8 nucleotides matching TRBD1. This CDR3 contains 15 residues. Trimming took 4 bases from V and 4 from J; bases not matched to a gene: 9. In germline, CDR1 is WNHNN, CDR2 SYGVQD (reference sequence). The CDR3 region is CASSGPGTGDYEQYF. The CDR3 DNA reads as TGCGCCAGCAGTGGGCCCGGGACAGGAGATTACGAGCAGTACTTC.

V and J are TRBV25-1 and TRBJ1-2; D perhaps matches TRBD1 (6 bases). Germline V CDR1 and CDR2: MGHDK, SYGVNS. V was trimmed by 3 bases and J by 1 base, leaving 15 bases between them. CDR3 size: 16 residues. CDR3 protein: CASSEAGGNNNYGYTF. CDR3 in DNA: TGTGCCAGCAGTGAGGCGGGGGGCAATAATAACTATGGCTACACCTTC.

The chain employs TRBV7-9 and TRBJ1-2; the match to TRBD1 covers 7 bases. This CDR3 is built from 15 residues. The germline gives CDR1 SEHNR, CDR2 FQNEAQ (reference sequence). The ends lost 1 base at V and 6 bases at J; junction bases unmatched: 8. The CDR3, as DNA: TGTGCCAGCAGCTTAGGGGGAGGGGGCAACGATGGCTACACCTTC. Translating it yields CASSLGGGGNDGYTF.

This clone was recorded only once. This chain joins TRBV6-5 and TRBJ2-7, with D possibly TRBD2 on 5 matching bases. The CDR3 is made up of 13 amino acids. The germline V and J ends were trimmed by 8 bases and 4 bases, with 15 bases remaining between them. Germline CDR1 reads MNHEY; CDR2 reads SVGAGI. Here the CDR3 DNA reads TGTGCCAGCGTACCACCCGAGGGATACGAGCAGTACTTC. Protein sequence: CASVPPEGYEQYF.

The chain has TRBV6-1 and TRBJ1-1; the match to TRBD1 covers 7 bases. From germline, CDR1 is MNHNS and CDR2 SASEGT. The CDR3 has 14 amino acids. The J segment lost 5 bases and the V segment lost 8 bases, leaving 11 bases of the junction unmatched. CDR3 region: CASRMKGGSTEAFF. The CDR3 DNA is TGTGCCAGCCGGATGAAAGGGGGCAGTACTGAAGCTTTCTTT.

This clone has only a few counts. The chain combines TRBV30 with TRBJ1-1; TRBD1 is a possible D gene (6 bases). This CDR3 has 12 residues. Trimming took off 6 bases at V and 6 bases at J, with 14 bases between the two ends. Germline values: CDR1 GTSNPN, CDR2 SVGIG (reference sequence). DNA for the CDR3: TGTGCCTGCCCCGCGGGGGCTGCTGAAGCTTTCTTT. It translates to CACPAGAAEAFF.

The V call is TRBV5-1, the J call TRBJ2-5, with D possibly TRBD1 on 5 matching bases. The DNA end is a closer match to TRBJ2-7, so the J assignment may be wrong. CDR1 SGHRS and CDR2 YFSETQ come from the germline V gene. The CDR3 runs 15 residues. In DNA, the CDR3 is TGCGCCAGCAGCTTGGGGGCCAGGGCGCCCTACGAGCAGTACTTC. Amino acid sequence: CASSLGARAPYEQYF.

The table lists this clone with a few counts. This chain joins TRBV27 and TRBJ2-7; possible D gene TRBD1, 5 bases. Trimming shortened V by 3 bases and J by 6 bases, and 12 bases separated the two germline ends. CDR3 length: 13 amino acids. Germline V gives CDR1 MNHEY, CDR2 SMNVEV (reference sequence). CDR3 sequence (DNA): TGTGCCAGCAGTTTTGGGGCAGGTCGCGAGCAGTACTTC. As protein: CASSFGAGREQYF.

The DNA of the CDR3 is TGTGCCAGCAGCCAAGGTGTCCGTAATTCACCCCTCCACTTT. It specifies CASSQGVRNSPLHF. The chain recombines TRBV14 with TRBJ1-6, with unresolved D. The germline gives CDR1 SGHDN, CDR2 FVKESK. The CDR3 is 14 residues long. Between the trimmed V and J ends, which lost 1 base and 6 bases, there was a span of 7 bases.

The chain has TRBV5-4 and TRBJ2-6; 9 bases map to TRBD1. The V segment lost 3 bases and the J segment 1 base; nucleotides outside the gene matches: 5. There are 17 residues in the CDR3. Germline CDR1 SGHNT, CDR2 YYREEE (reference sequence). The CDR3 is CASSWDRVLSGANVLTF. As DNA, the CDR3 is TGTGCCAGCAGCTGGGACAGGGTGCTTTCTGGGGCCAACGTCCTGACTTTC. The entire variable domain, with the rest obtained from reference TRBV5-4 and TRBJ2-6, is as follows: ETGVTQSPTHLIKTRGQQVTLRCSSQSGHNTVSWYQQALGQGPQFIFQYYREEENGRGNFPPRFSGLQFPNYSSELNVNALELDDSALYLCASSWDRVLSGANVLTFGAGSRLTVL.

The chain joins TRBV11-2 to TRBJ1-2; D not resolved. Germline CDR1 reads SGHAT; CDR2 reads FQNNGV. This CDR3 is 15 amino acids long. V gave up 0 bases and J gave up 0 bases, with 8 bases separating them. The CDR3 DNA reads TGTGCCAGCAGCTTAGAGGGCAGCTCTAACTATGGCTACACCTTC. Encoded protein: CASSLEGSSNYGYTF.

The chain carries TRBV18 and TRBJ1-1; 8 bases agree with TRBD1. Germline CDR1 reads KGHSH; CDR2 reads LQKENI. The CDR3 has 15 residues. V shed 2 bases and J 6 bases; nucleotides not matched to a gene: 8. This CDR3 reads CASSPDRGVRAEAFF. Written as DNA, the CDR3 is TGTGCCAGCTCACCAGACAGGGGAGTTAGGGCTGAAGCTTTCTTT.

This clone showed up just once. The genes are TRBV10-3 and TRBJ1-2; perhaps TRBD1 as D (5 bases). Trimming took off 3 bases at V and 6 bases at J, with 14 bases between the two ends. The CDR3 is made up of 14 amino acids. Germline V gene data show CDR1 as ENHRY and CDR2 as SYGVKD. In DNA form, the CDR3 reads TGTGCCATCAGTGAAAGGGGCTTTAGGAATGGCTACACCTTC. Protein: CAISERGFRNGYTF.

V usage is TRBV7-2 and J usage is TRBJ2-1, with 9 positions matching TRBD1. Germline V gene data show CDR1 as SGHTA and CDR2 as FQGNSA. V trimming: 4 bases; J trimming: 4 bases; junction bases outside the gene matches: 8. The CDR3 has 16 amino acids. CDR3 region: CASSSNGQGSYNEQFF. Here the CDR3 DNA reads TGTGCCAGCAGCTCAAACGGACAGGGGTCATACAATGAGCAGTTCTTC.